This TCR beta chain was captured by sequencing in a study of Graves' ophthalmopathy and Graves' hyperthyroidism. Regarding the study as a whole: As the model predicted ophthalmopathy progression, it achieved a sensitivity of roughly 69% and a specificity of 72.22%.

V was clipped by 2 bases and J by 1 base, with 12 bases between them. CDR1 and CDR2 (germline): ENHRY, SYGVKD. The CDR3 totals 17 residues. Exclusion criteria comprised other autoimmune diseases, uncontrolled infections, pregnancy or lactation in patients. The sequenced template was RNA, covering the TCR beta CDR3 region. An initial RT-PCR round employing HTBI primers preceded a second-round multiplex PCR. TCRdb itself ran the multiplex PCR reads through MiXCR, one entry per CDR3 protein. This sample yields about 740,000 distinct CDR3 sequences, of which 40% are seen a single time; approximately 43% belongs to the top ten. Many counts were recorded for this clonotype. What it binds is not known.

The sequenced material came from peripheral blood. V usage is TRBV10-3 and J usage is TRBJ2-6; TRBD1 is a possible D gene (6 bases). The receptor was derived from an adult man with Graves' ophthalmopathy. CDR3 loop: CAISEPKGVSGANVLTF. The CDR3 DNA follows: TGTGCCATCAGTGAGCCAAAGGGGGTTTCTGGGGCCAACGTCCTGACTTTC.